One and the same sample provided the 15 T cell receptor beta chains below, sequenced in a study of response to subunit inactivated influenza vaccine. TCRdb reanalysed the RT-PCR reads using MiXCR and keeps one entry per CDR3 protein. Here the sample spans over 450,000 distinct CDR3 sequences, around 13% being singletons. The sample was PBMCs from blood, taken 45 days after vaccination. The receptor source for this set is a man aged 50-59 years who received an inactivated influenza vaccine.

The chain has TRBV28 and TRBJ1-1; D is ambiguous. CDR3 size: 13 residues. The V and J ends lost 6 bases and 1 base respectively, with 9 bases between them. Germline V CDR1 and CDR2: MDHEN, SYDVKM. DNA of the CDR3: TGTGCCAGCAGATCCCACAGGAACACTGAAGCTTTCTTT. Translating it yields CASRSHRNTEAFF.

This clonotype was seen many times. The junction does not match germline at one end; this may be a read error. The V gene is TRBV5-1, the J gene TRBJ2-1; 11 bases match TRBD2. The germline CDR1 and CDR2 sequences are SGHRS and YFSETQ. This CDR3 spans 15 amino acids. The CDR3 DNA reads as TGTGCCAGCAGTTTAGGTAGCGGGGGGGCCAATGAGCAGTTCTTC. It yields the protein CASSLGSGGANEQFF.

This rearrangement joins TRBV7-9 to TRBJ2-1; 7 bases align to TRBD2. V trimming: 8 bases; J trimming: 2 bases; junction bases outside the gene matches: 12. The CDR3 sequence is 16 residues long. From germline, CDR1 is SEHNR and CDR2 FQNEAQ (reference sequence). In DNA form, the CDR3 reads TGTGCCAGCCGCTCGAGTGATCGGGGGGCCTACAATGAGCAGTTCTTC. Translating it yields CASRSSDRGAYNEQFF.

The CDR3 DNA is TGTGCCAGCAGAAGGGGGGACTCCTACAATGAGCAGTTCTTC. As protein: CASRRGDSYNEQFF. The chain has TRBV6-1 and TRBJ2-1, with D perhaps assigned TRBD1 or TRBD2 (6 bases each). From germline, CDR1 is MNHNS and CDR2 SASEGT. The CDR3 runs to 14 residues. V gave up 6 bases and J gave up 0 bases, with 9 bases separating them.

This clonotype was seen more than once but under ten times. The rearrangement uses TRBV12-3 or TRBV12-4 and TRBJ1-2; D not certain. The CDR3 runs 11 residues. The germline V and J ends were trimmed by 5 bases and 8 bases, with 9 bases remaining between them. DNA for the CDR3: TGTGCCAGCAGTGCCACTTGGGGCTACACCTTC. Translation: CASSATWGYTF.

This rearrangement joins TRBV20-1 to TRBJ2-7, with a possible D match to TRBD2 (6 bases). Germline V CDR1 and CDR2: DFQATT, SNEGSKA (reference sequence). This CDR3 has 13 amino acids. The CDR3 region has the DNA TGCAGCCGTAGGGGTGGGACTTACTACGAGCAGTACTTC. Its protein product is CSRRGGTYYEQYF.

This clonotype was seen repeatedly, ten times or more. V usage is TRBV2 and J usage is TRBJ2-5, with D possibly called TRBD1 or TRBD2 (5 bases each). CDR1 SNHLY and CDR2 FYNNEI come from the germline V gene. There are 11 residues in the CDR3. The V gene lost 5 bases and the J gene lost 5 bases, with 6 bases spanning the gap. This chain's CDR3 is CASSWGETQYF. Written as DNA, the CDR3 is TGTGCCAGCAGTTGGGGGGAGACCCAGTACTTC.

This clonotype was seen more than once but under ten times. This chain connects TRBV7-9 to TRBJ2-1; no clear D gene. Trimming pared 1 base from V and 12 bases from J, leaving 10 bases between. Germline V gene data show CDR1 as SEHNR and CDR2 as FQNEAQ (reference sequence). This CDR3 has 12 residues. The CDR3 spells CASSLESVGQFF. Written as DNA, the CDR3 is TGTGCCAGCAGCTTAGAGTCGGTAGGGCAGTTCTTC.

This clonotype has a count of ten or more. This chain links TRBV6-4 with TRBJ2-1; tentative D call: TRBD2 (5 bases). This CDR3 has 13 residues. Trimming pared 2 bases from V and 8 bases from J, leaving 10 bases between. CDR1 is MRHNA, CDR2 SNTAGT, per germline. The CDR3 here is CASSDPNSDEQFF. The CDR3 bases are TGTGCCAGCAGTGACCCGAATAGCGATGAGCAGTTCTTC.

This clonotype was counted a few times. This chain joins TRBV5-8 and TRBJ2-2, with 9 bases fitting TRBD2. Germline CDR1 reads SGHTS; CDR2 reads YDEGEE. This CDR3 contains 16 residues. V lost 0 bases to trimming and J lost 4 bases; unmatched junction nucleotides: 4. The CDR3: CASSLAIAGVTGELFF. The CDR3 DNA follows: TGTGCCAGCAGCTTGGCGATAGCGGGGGTCACCGGGGAGCTGTTTTTT.

The chain couples TRBV7-3 to TRBJ2-3, with D perhaps matching TRBD1 (5 bases). V was shortened by 4 bases and J by 1 base, with 9 bases between the two germline ends. Germline CDR1 SGHTA, CDR2 FQGTGA. The CDR3 is 14 amino acids. CDR3 protein: CASSYLTGTDTQYF. CDR3 DNA: TGTGCCAGCAGCTACTTGACAGGCACAGATACGCAGTATTTT.

Only a few counts were recorded for this clonotype. V is TRBV20-1 and J is TRBJ2-3; 11 bases align to TRBD2. The CDR3 is 15 residues long. Germline assignment: CDR1 DFQATT and CDR2 SNEGSKA (reference sequence). With 3 bases clipped from V and 0 bases from J, the junction kept 2 bases outside the gene matches. CDR3 region: CSARASGRSTDTQYF. CDR3 sequence (DNA): TGCAGTGCTAGGGCTAGCGGGAGGAGCACAGATACGCAGTATTTT.

This clonotype was detected many times. The chain links TRBV15 to TRBJ2-5; maybe TRBD1 (6 bases). Per the germline V gene, CDR1 is LNHNV and CDR2 is YYDKDF (reference sequence). V lost 0 bases and J 1 base, leaving 15 bases between the germline ends. The CDR3 loop spans 17 amino acids. The CDR3: CATSRDYPTGSQETQYF. CDR3 sequence (DNA): TGTGCCACCAGCAGAGATTACCCCACAGGGTCCCAAGAGACCCAGTACTTC.

V and J are TRBV12-3 or TRBV12-4 and TRBJ1-6; D is uncertain. The CDR3 has 14 residues. V gave up 5 bases and J gave up 13 bases, with 18 bases separating them. For the CDR3, the DNA is TGTGCCAGCAGTCCCCTCGACGGGATTGTGCCCCTCCACTTT. Its protein is CASSPLDGIVPLHF.

This clonotype was observed a few times. The V and J genes are TRBV20-1 and TRBJ2-7; D perhaps matches TRBD2 (6 bases). From germline, CDR1 is DFQATT and CDR2 SNEGSKA (reference sequence). The V gene lost 5 bases and the J gene lost 6 bases, with 20 bases spanning the gap. The CDR3 extends over 14 amino acids. This CDR3 is CSALDQGGGREQYF. Written as DNA, the CDR3 is TGCAGTGCTCTCGACCAGGGAGGAGGACGCGAGCAGTACTTC.